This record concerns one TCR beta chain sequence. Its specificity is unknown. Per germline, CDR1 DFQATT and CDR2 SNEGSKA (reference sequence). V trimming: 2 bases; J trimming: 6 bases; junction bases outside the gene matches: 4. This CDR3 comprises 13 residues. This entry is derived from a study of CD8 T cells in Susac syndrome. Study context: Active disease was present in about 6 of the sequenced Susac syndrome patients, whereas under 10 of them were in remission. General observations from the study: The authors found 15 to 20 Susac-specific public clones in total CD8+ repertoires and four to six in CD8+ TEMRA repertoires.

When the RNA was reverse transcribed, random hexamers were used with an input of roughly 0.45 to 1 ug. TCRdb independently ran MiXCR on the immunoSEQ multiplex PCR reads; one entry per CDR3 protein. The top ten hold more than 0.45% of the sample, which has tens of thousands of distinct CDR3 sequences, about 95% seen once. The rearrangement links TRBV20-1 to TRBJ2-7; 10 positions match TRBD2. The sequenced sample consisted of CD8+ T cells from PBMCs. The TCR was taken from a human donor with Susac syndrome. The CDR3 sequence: CSARLAGVSEQYF. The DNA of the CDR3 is TGCAGTGCTAGACTAGCGGGAGTCTCCGAGCAGTACTTC.